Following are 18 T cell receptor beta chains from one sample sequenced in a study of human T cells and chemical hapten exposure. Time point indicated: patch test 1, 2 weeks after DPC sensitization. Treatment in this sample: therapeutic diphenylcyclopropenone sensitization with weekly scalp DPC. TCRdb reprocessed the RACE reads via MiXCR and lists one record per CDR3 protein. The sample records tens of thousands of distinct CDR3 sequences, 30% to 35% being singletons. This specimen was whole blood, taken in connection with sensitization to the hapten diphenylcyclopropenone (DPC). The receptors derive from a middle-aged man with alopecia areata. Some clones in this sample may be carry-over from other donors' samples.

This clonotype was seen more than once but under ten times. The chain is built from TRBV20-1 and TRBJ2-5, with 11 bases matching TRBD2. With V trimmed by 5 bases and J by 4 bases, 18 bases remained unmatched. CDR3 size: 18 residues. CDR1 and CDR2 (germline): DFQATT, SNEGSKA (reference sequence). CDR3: CSAFPIGGSGRVRETQYF. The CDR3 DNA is TGCAGTGCTTTTCCTATAGGGGGTAGCGGGAGGGTGAGAGAGACCCAGTACTTC.

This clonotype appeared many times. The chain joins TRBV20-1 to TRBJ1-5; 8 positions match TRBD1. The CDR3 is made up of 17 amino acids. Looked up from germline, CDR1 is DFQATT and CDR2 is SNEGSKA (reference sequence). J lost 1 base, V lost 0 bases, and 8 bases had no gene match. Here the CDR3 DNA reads TGCAGTGCTAGAGATCGGAGAACAGGGGGAAGCAATCAGCCCCAGCATTTT. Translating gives CSARDRRTGGSNQPQHF.

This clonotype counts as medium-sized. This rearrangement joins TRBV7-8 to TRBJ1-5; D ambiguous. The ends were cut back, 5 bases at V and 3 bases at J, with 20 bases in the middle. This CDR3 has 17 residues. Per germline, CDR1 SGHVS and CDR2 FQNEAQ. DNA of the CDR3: TGTGCCAGCAGCACATCCCCCGCCCGAGAACACAATCAGCCCCAGCATTTT. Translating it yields CASSTSPAREHNQPQHF.

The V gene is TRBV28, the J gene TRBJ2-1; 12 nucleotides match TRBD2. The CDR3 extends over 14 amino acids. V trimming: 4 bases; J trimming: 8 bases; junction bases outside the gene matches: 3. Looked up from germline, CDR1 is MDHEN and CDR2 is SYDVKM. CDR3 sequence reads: CASSSSGRGHEQFF. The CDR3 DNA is TGTGCCAGCAGTTCTAGCGGGAGGGGGCATGAGCAGTTCTTC.

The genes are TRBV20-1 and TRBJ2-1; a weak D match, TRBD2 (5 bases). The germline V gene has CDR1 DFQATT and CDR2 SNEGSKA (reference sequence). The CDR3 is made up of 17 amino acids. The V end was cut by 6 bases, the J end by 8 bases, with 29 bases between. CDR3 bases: TGCAGTGCCACCAACCCAGGAGAGACTACCGTTTCCGATGAGCAGTTCTTC. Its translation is CSATNPGETTVSDEQFF.

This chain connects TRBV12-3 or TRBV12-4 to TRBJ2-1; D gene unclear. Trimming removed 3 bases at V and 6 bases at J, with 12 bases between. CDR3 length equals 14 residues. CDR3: CASSFRTYSNEQFF. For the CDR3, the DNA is TGTGCCAGCAGTTTTAGGACCTATTCCAATGAGCAGTTCTTC.

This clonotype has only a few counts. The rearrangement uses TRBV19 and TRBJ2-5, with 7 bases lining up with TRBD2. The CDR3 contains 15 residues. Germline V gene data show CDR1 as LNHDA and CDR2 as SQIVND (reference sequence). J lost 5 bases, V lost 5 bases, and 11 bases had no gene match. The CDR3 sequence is CASSPGLGLGETQYF. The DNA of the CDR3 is TGTGCCAGTAGTCCTGGACTAGGGCTCGGGGAGACCCAGTACTTC.

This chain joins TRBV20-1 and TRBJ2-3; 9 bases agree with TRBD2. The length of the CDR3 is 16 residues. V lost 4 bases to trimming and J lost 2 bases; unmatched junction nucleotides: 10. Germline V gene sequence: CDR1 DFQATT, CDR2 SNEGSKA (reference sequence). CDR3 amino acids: CSAIAGAKGYTDTQYF. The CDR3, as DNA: TGCAGTGCTATAGCGGGAGCTAAGGGTTACACAGATACGCAGTATTTT.

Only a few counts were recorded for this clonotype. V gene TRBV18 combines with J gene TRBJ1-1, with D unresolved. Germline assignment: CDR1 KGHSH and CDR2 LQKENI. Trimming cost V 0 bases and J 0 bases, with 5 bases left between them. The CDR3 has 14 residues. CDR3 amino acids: CASSPPGVNTEAFF. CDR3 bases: TGTGCCAGCTCACCACCCGGGGTGAACACTGAAGCTTTCTTT.

This CDR3 reads CASSSQGNTEAFF. CDR3 nucleotide sequence: TGTGCCAGCAGTTCCCAGGGGAACACTGAAGCTTTCTTT. V usage is TRBV28 and J usage is TRBJ1-1, with D perhaps matching TRBD1 (5 bases). Germline values: CDR1 MDHEN, CDR2 SYDVKM. Trimming shortened V by 4 bases and J by 1 base, and 7 bases separated the two germline ends. This CDR3 is 13 amino acids long.

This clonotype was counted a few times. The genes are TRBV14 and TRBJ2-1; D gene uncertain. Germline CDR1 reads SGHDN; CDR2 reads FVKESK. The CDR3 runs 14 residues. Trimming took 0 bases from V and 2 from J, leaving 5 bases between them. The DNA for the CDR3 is TGTGCCAGCAGCCAAGATCAACCCTACAATGAGCAGTTCTTC. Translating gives CASSQDQPYNEQFF.

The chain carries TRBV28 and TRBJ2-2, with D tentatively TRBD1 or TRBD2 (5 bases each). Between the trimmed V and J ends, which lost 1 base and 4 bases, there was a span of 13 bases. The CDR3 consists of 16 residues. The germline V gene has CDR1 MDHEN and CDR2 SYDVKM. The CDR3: CASSLFSGAGTGELFF. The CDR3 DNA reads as TGTGCCAGCAGTTTATTTTCTGGGGCGGGCACCGGGGAGCTGTTTTTT.

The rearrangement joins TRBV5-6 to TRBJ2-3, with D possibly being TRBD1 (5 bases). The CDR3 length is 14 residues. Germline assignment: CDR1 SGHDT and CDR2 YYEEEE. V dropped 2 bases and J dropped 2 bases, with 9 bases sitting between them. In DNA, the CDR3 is TGTGCCAGCAGCTTCAGGGCCCACACAGATACGCAGTATTTT. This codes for CASSFRAHTDTQYF.

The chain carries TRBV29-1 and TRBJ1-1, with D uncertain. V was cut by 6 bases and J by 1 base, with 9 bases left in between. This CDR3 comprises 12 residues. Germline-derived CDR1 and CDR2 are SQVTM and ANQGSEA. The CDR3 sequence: CSVLFGNTEAFF. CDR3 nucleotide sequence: TGCAGCGTATTATTCGGGAACACTGAAGCTTTCTTT.

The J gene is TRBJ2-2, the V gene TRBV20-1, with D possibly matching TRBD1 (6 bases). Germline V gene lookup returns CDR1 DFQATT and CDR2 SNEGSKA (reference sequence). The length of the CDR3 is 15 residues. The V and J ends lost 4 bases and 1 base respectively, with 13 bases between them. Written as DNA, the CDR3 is TGCAGTGCTACCCCATGGGACAAGAACACCGGGGAGCTGTTTTTT. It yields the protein CSATPWDKNTGELFF.

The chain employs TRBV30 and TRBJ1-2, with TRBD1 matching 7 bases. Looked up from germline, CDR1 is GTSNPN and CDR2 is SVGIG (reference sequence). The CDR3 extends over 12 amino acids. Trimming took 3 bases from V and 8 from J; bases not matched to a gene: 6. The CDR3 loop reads CAWRGDSWGYTF. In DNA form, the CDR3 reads TGTGCCTGGAGAGGGGACAGTTGGGGCTACACCTTC.

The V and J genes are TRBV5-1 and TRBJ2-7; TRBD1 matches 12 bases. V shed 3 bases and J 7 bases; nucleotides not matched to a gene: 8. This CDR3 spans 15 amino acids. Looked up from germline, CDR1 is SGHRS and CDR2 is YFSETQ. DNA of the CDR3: TGCGCCAGCAGCTCGGGACAGGGGGCGCCGAGGGAGCAGTACTTC. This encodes CASSSGQGAPREQYF.

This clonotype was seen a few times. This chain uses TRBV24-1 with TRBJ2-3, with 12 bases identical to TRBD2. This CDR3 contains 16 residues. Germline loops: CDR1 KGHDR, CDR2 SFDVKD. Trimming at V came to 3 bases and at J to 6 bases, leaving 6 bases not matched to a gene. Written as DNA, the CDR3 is TGTGCCACCAGTGATCCAGGACTAGCGGGACCGGATACGCAGTATTTT. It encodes CATSDPGLAGPDTQYF.